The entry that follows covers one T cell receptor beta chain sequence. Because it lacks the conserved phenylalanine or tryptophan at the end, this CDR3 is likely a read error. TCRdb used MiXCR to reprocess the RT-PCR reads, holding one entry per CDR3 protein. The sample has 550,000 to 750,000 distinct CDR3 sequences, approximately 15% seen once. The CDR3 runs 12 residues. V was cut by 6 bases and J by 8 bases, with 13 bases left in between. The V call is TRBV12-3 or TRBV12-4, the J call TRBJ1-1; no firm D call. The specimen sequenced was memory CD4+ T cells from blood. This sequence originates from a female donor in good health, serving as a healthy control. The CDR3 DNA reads TGTGCCAGCAGCAATCCCGGAATAGAAGCTTTCTCT. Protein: CASSNPGIEAFS.